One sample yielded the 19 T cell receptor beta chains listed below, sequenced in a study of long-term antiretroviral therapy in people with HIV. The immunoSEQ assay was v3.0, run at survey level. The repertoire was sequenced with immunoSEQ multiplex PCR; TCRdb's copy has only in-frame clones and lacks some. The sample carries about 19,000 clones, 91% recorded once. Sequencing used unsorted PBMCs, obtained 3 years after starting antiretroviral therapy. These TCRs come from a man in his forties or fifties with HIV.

The CDR3 bases are TGTGCCAGCAGTTTAGCGGCGGGAGGCTACAATGAGCAGTTCTTC. The encoded protein is CASSLAAGGYNEQFF. This chain links TRBV27 with TRBJ2-1; 8 positions match TRBD2. The V gene's germline CDR1 is MNHEY and CDR2 SMNVEV (reference sequence). V was pared by 2 bases and J by 3 bases, with 3 bases of the junction left unmatched. The CDR3 consists of 15 residues.

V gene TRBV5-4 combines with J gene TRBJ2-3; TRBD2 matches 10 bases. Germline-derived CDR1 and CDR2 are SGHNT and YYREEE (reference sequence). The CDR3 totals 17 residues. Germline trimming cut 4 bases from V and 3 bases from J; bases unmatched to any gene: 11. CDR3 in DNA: TGTGCCAGCAGCCCCGGGGAGCGGGGGGGCCGAACAGATACGCAGTATTTT. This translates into CASSPGERGGRTDTQYF.

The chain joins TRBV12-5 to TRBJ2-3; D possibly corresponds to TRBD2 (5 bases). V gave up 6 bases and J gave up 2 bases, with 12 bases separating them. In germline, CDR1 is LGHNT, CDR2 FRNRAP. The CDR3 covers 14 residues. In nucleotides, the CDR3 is TGTGCTAGTGGACCTGGACTCGTCACAGATACGCAGTATTTT. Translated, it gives CASGPGLVTDTQYF.

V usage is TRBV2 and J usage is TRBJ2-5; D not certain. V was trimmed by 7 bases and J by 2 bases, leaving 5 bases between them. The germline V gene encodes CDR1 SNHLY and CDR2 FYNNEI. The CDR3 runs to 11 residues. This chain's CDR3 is CASTGQETQYF. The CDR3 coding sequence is TGTGCCAGCACCGGGCAAGAGACCCAGTACTTC.

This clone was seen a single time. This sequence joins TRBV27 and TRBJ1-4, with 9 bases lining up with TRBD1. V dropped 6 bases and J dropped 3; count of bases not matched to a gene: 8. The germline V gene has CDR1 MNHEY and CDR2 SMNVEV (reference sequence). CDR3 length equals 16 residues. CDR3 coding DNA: TGTGCCAGCAGGTCCGACAGGGGGAGAGCTAATGAAAAACTGTTTTTT. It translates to CASRSDRGRANEKLFF.

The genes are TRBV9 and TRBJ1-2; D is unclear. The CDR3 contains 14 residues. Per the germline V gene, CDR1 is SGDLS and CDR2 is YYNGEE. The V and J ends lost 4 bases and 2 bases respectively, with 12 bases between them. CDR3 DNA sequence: TGTGCCAGCAGCCCAGGTGATGGGAACTATGGCTACACCTTC. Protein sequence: CASSPGDGNYGYTF.

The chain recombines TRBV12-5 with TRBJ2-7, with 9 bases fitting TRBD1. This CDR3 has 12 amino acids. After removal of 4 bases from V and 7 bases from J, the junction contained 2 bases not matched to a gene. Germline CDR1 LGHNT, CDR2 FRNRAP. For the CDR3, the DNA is TGTGCTAGTGGTTGGGACAGGGAAGAGCAGTACTTC. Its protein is CASGWDREEQYF.

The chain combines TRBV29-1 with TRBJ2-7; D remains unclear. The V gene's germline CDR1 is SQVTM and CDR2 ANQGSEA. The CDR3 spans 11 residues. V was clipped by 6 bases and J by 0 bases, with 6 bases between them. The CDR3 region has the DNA TGCAGCGTGCTAGTCTCCTACGAGCAGTACTTC. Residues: CSVLVSYEQYF.

CDR3 protein: CASSVGEGSAYGYTF. In DNA, the CDR3 is TGTGCCAGCAGCGTAGGGGAAGGGTCGGCCTATGGCTACACCTTC. The chain has TRBV9 and TRBJ1-2, with unresolved D. Trimming took off 0 bases at V and 4 bases at J, with 13 bases between the two ends. CDR1 SGDLS and CDR2 YYNGEE come from the germline V gene. The CDR3 spans 15 residues.

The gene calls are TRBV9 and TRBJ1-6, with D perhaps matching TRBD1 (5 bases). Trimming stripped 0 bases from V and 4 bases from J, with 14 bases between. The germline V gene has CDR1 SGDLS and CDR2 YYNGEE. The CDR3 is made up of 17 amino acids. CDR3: CASSVASGTPYNSPLHF. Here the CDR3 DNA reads TGTGCCAGCAGCGTAGCGTCTGGGACCCCATATAATTCACCCCTCCACTTT.

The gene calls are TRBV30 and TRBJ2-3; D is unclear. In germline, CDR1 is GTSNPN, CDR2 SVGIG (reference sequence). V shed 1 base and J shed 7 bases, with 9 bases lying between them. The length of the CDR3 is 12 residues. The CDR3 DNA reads TGTGCCTGGAGTGAACTGGCAAATACGCAGTATTTT. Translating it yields CAWSELANTQYF.

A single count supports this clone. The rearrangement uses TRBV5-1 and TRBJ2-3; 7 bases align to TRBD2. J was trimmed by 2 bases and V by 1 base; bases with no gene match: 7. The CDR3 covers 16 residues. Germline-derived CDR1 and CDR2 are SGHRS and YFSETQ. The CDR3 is CASSLSERGNTDTQYF. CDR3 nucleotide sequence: TGCGCCAGCAGCTTGTCGGAGCGGGGAAACACAGATACGCAGTATTTT.

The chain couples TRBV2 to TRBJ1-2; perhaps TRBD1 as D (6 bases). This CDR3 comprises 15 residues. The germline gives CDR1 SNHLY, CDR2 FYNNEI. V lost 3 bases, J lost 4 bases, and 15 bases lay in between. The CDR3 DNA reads TGTGCCAGCAGTGACCCACAGGGATCTAGCTATGGCTACACCTTC. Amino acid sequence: CASSDPQGSSYGYTF.

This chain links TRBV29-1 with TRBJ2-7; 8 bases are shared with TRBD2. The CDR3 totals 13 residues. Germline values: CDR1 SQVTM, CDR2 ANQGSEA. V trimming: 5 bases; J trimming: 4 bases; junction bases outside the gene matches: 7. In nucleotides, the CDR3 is TGCAGCGTTCTTGTAGGACTAGCTTACGAGCAGTACTTC. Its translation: CSVLVGLAYEQYF.

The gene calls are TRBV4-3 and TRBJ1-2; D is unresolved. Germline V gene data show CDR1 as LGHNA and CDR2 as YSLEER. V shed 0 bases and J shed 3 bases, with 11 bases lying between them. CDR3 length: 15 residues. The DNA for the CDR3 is TGCGCCAGCAGCCAAGATCAGTACACAGACTATGGCTACACCTTC. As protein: CASSQDQYTDYGYTF.

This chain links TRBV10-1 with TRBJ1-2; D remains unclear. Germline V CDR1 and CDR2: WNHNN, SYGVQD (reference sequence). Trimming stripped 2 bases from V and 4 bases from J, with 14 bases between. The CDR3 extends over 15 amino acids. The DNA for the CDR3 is TGCGCCAGCAGTGAGAAGCCAGGTGAAAGCTATGGCTACACCTTC. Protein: CASSEKPGESYGYTF.

The CDR3 loop reads CASSQGSIGAFF. The CDR3 DNA is TGTGCCAGCAGCCAAGGCTCCATTGGGGCTTTCTTT. The genes are TRBV14 and TRBJ1-1; D is unclear. The CDR3 sequence is 12 residues long. Trimming cost V 1 base and J 11 bases, with 11 bases left between them. CDR1 is SGHDN and CDR2 is FVKESK in the germline V gene.

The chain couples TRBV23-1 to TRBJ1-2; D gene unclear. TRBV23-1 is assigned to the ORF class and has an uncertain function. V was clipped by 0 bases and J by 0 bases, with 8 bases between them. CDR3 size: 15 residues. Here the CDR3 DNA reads TGCGCCAGCAGTCAATCGTATGGACCTAACTATGGCTACACCTTC. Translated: CASSQSYGPNYGYTF.

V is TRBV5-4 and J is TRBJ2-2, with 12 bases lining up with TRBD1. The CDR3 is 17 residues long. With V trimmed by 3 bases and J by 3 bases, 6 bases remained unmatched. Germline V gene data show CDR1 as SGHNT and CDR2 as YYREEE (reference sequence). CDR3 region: CASSSPGQGAHTGELFF. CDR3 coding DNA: TGTGCCAGCAGCTCCCCGGGACAGGGGGCCCACACCGGGGAGCTGTTTTTT.